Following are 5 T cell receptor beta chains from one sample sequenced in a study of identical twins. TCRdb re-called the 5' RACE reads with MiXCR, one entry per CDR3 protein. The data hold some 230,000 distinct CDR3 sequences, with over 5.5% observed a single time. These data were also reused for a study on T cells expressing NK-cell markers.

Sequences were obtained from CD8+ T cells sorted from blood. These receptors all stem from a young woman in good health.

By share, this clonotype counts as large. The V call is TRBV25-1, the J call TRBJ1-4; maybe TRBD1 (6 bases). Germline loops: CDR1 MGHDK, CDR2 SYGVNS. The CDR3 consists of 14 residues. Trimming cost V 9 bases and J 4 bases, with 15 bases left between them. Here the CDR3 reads CARYKDSVNEKLFF. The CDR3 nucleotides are TGTGCCAGATACAAGGACAGTGTTAATGAAAAACTGTTTTTT.

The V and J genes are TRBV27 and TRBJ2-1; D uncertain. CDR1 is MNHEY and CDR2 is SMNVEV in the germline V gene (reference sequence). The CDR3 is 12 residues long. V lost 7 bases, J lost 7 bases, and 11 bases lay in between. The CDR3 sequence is CASNTGWNEQFF. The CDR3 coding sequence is TGTGCCAGCAATACTGGGTGGAATGAGCAGTTCTTC.

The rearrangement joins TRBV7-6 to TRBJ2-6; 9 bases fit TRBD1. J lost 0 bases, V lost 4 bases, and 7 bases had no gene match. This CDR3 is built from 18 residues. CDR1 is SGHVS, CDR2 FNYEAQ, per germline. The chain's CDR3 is CASSYRDRDSSGANVLTF. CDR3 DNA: TGTGCCAGCAGCTACCGGGACAGGGACAGCTCTGGGGCCAACGTCCTGACTTTC.

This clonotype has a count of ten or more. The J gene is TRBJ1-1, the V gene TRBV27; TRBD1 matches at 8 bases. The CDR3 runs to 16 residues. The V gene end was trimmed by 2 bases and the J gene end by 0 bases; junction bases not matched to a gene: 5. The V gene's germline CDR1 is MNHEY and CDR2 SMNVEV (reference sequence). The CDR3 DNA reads TGTGCCAGCAGTTTACTTAGGACAGGGATGAACACTGAAGCTTTCTTT. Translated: CASSLLRTGMNTEAFF.

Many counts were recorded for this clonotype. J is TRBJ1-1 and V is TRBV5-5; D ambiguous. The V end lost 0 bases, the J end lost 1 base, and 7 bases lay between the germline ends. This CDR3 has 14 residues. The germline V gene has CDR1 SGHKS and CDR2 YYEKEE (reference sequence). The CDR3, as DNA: TGTGCCAGCAGCTTGGATTCAGGGAACACTGAAGCTTTCTTT. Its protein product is CASSLDSGNTEAFF.